These T cell receptor beta chains were read from a single sample in a study of glioma-infiltrating T cells after dendritic cell vaccination. TCRdb's copy holds only in-frame clones and misses some; the assay was immunoSEQ multiplex PCR. Among more than 85,000 clones listed, more than 75% were seen once. The specimen comprised blood, sampled before dendritic cell vaccination. Receptors originate from a human donor with glioblastoma. Both conserved end residues are part of each CDR3. Fields, in order: CDR3 DNA, CDR3 protein, J gene, D gene, V gene, clone size. A D gene is named only where the DNA matches it firmly. Clone size, where shown, is once, few, many, or a class for clones that have expanded.

DNA: TGCGCCAGCAGGTTCGGACAGGGGGAGGATCAGCCCCAGCATTTT
CDR3: CASRFGQGEDQPQHF
J: TRBJ1-5
D: TRBD1
V: TRBV4-1
size: -

DNA: TGTGCCAGTAGCCCCCGGGCGGGTGGTAGTTTGTATGGCTACACCTTC
CDR3: CASSPRAGGSLYGYTF
J: TRBJ1-2
D: -
V: TRBV19
size: few

DNA: TGTGCCAGCAGCTTGAACTTAGGGGGCATTCAGTACTTC
CDR3: CASSLNLGGIQYF
J: TRBJ2-4
D: -
V: TRBV5-6
size: -

DNA: TGCGCCAGCAACTCAGGGGCGGGGGGTAATAATGAGCAGTTCTTC
CDR3: CASNSGAGGNNEQFF
J: TRBJ2-1
D: TRBD2
V: TRBV5-1
size: once

DNA: TGTGCCAGCAATCCCAGGGGCTCTGGAAACACCATATATTTT
CDR3: CASNPRGSGNTIYF
J: TRBJ1-3
D: -
V: TRBV6-5
size: once

DNA: TGTGCTAGTGGCCATCAAGAGACCCAGTACTTC
CDR3: CASGHQETQYF
J: TRBJ2-5
D: -
V: TRBV12-5
size: -

DNA: TGCAGCGTGGACTTTTTCCACACAGATACGCAGTATTTT
CDR3: CSVDFFHTDTQYF
J: TRBJ2-3
D: -
V: TRBV29-1
size: -

DNA: TGTGCCAGCTCACCGGCAGGAGGCTTCGGGGAGACCCAGTACTTC
CDR3: CASSPAGGFGETQYF
J: TRBJ2-5
D: -
V: TRBV18
size: -

DNA: TGTGCCAGCAGCTTCTACAGGGCCCCCTACGAGCAGTACTTC
CDR3: CASSFYRAPYEQYF
J: TRBJ2-7
D: -
V: TRBV11-3
size: -

DNA: TGTGCCAGCAGCCCCCAACGTCTCGCGGGGACAGGAGTCTACGAGCAGTACTTC
CDR3: CASSPQRLAGTGVYEQYF
J: TRBJ2-7
D: TRBD1
V: TRBV5-6
size: -

DNA: TGTGCCAGCAGTTACTCTTCAGGGGCCAACGTCCTGACTTTC
CDR3: CASSYSSGANVLTF
J: TRBJ2-6
D: -
V: TRBV6-6
size: -

DNA: TGCAGCGCTACCCCGGTCCGAGCGGTAAATGAGCAGTTCTTC
CDR3: CSATPVRAVNEQFF
J: TRBJ2-1
D: -
V: TRBV29-1
size: -

DNA: TGTGCCAGCAGCTTAGATCAGGGGCCGCCCCAGCATTTT
CDR3: CASSLDQGPPQHF
J: TRBJ1-5
D: -
V: TRBV7-9
size: once

DNA: TGTGCCAGCAGCAGACTAGCGGGGGGATATGATGAGCAGTTCTTC
CDR3: CASSRLAGGYDEQFF
J: TRBJ2-1
D: TRBD2
V: TRBV7-2
size: -

DNA: TGTGCCAGCAGCGCCCTCCCTAGCGGGAGGGTTAGAGATACGCAGTATTTT
CDR3: CASSALPSGRVRDTQYF
J: TRBJ2-3
D: TRBD2
V: TRBV11-3
size: -

DNA: TGCGCCAGCAGCTTGAGGACCCGTAACGGGGATGAGCAGTTCTTC
CDR3: CASSLRTRNGDEQFF
J: TRBJ2-1
D: -
V: TRBV5-1
size: -

DNA: TGCGCCAGCAGTGAGTCGAACAGGCCCACCGGGGAGCTGTTTTTT
CDR3: CASSESNRPTGELFF
J: TRBJ2-2
D: -
V: TRBV10-2
size: -

DNA: TGCGCCAGCAGCCGGGGGACTCCCTCCTACAATGAGCAGTTCTTC
CDR3: CASSRGTPSYNEQFF
J: TRBJ2-1
D: -
V: TRBV4-3
size: -

DNA: TGTGCCAGCAGCGTGGACAGGGGGCTCTGGGGCTATGGCTACACCTTC
CDR3: CASSVDRGLWGYGYTF
J: TRBJ1-2
D: TRBD1
V: TRBV5-4
size: -

DNA: TGTGCCAGCAGCTTCAGACTTTTGAGAGGTGGAGAGACCCAGTACTTC
CDR3: CASSFRLLRGGETQYF
J: TRBJ2-5
D: -
V: TRBV7-2
size: -

DNA: TGTGCCAGCAGCGTTGGGACAGGTACTGCAACTAATGAAAAACTGTTTTTT
CDR3: CASSVGTGTATNEKLFF
J: TRBJ1-4
D: TRBD1
V: TRBV9
size: once

DNA: TGCAGTGCTCCTCAAGAGACCCAGTACTTC
CDR3: CSAPQETQYF
J: TRBJ2-5
D: -
V: TRBV20-1
size: -

DNA: TGTGCCAGCAACCCGACAGGGAACACCGGGGAGCTGTTTTTT
CDR3: CASNPTGNTGELFF
J: TRBJ2-2
D: -
V: TRBV7-7
size: -

DNA: TGCGCCAGCGCCGGACAGGGGTTTGCCGGGGCCAACGTCCTGACTTTC
CDR3: CASAGQGFAGANVLTF
J: TRBJ2-6
D: TRBD1
V: TRBV4-3
size: -

DNA: TGTGCCAGCAGTTCCGACAGGGCGAAGCCCCAGCATTTT
CDR3: CASSSDRAKPQHF
J: TRBJ1-5
D: TRBD1
V: TRBV2
size: -

DNA: TGTGCCAGCAGCGTAGGATCAGCGGCTGATACGCAGTATTTT
CDR3: CASSVGSAADTQYF
J: TRBJ2-3
D: -
V: TRBV9
size: once

DNA: TGCGCCAGCAGCCAAGCATGGAGAGTACAAGAGACCCAGTACTTC
CDR3: CASSQAWRVQETQYF
J: TRBJ2-5
D: -
V: TRBV4-3
size: -

DNA: TGTGCCAGCAGTCAAACACAGGGGACCTACAATGAGCAGTTCTTC
CDR3: CASSQTQGTYNEQFF
J: TRBJ2-1
D: TRBD1
V: TRBV6-5
size: -

DNA: TGTGCCAGCAGTTCTACAGGCTACGAGCAGTACTTC
CDR3: CASSSTGYEQYF
J: TRBJ2-7
D: -
V: TRBV27
size: -

DNA: TGCGCCAGCAGTCCCTCGGGGCGGGGGGCCTGGGATACGCAGTATTTT
CDR3: CASSPSGRGAWDTQYF
J: TRBJ2-3
D: TRBD2
V: TRBV23-1
size: once

DNA: TGCGCCAGCAGCTCCCGTAGCGGGGGGGCGACAGATACGCAGTATTTT
CDR3: CASSSRSGGATDTQYF
J: TRBJ2-3
D: TRBD2
V: TRBV5-1
size: -

DNA: TGTGCCAGCAGCTTCCGACCCGGGTCCCTCTTGGGGGCCACTGAAGCTTTCTTT
CDR3: CASSFRPGSLLGATEAFF
J: TRBJ1-1
D: -
V: TRBV11-1
size: once

DNA: TGCGCCAGCAGCCAAGATGGGAGCACCTCCTACGAGCAGTACTTC
CDR3: CASSQDGSTSYEQYF
J: TRBJ2-7
D: -
V: TRBV4-3
size: few

DNA: TGCAGCGTCCAGGGTGGGACTTTTGGCTACGAGCAGTACTTC
CDR3: CSVQGGTFGYEQYF
J: TRBJ2-7
D: -
V: TRBV29-1
size: -

DNA: TGTGCCAGCAGTTTGGGAGGTCAGAGCAATCAGCCCCAGCATTTT
CDR3: CASSLGGQSNQPQHF
J: TRBJ1-5
D: -
V: TRBV27
size: few

DNA: TGTGCCAGCAGTTCCAATCTAGCGGACCTATCGAATGAGCAGTTCTTC
CDR3: CASSSNLADLSNEQFF
J: TRBJ2-1
D: TRBD2
V: TRBV6-9
size: -

DNA: TGCGCCAGCAGAAAGGGGCTAGCAGCGGGGGGTAATGAGCAGTTCTTC
CDR3: CASRKGLAAGGNEQFF
J: TRBJ2-1
D: TRBD2
V: TRBV10-2
size: -

DNA: TGTGCCAGCAGCGCCGGCGTGGCGGGAGGGCCCCAAGAGACCCAGTACTTC
CDR3: CASSAGVAGGPQETQYF
J: TRBJ2-5
D: TRBD2
V: TRBV5-4
size: -

DNA: TGCGCCAGCAGCCATCGAGGGGGCACTGAAGCTTTCTTT
CDR3: CASSHRGGTEAFF
J: TRBJ1-1
D: -
V: TRBV4-1
size: -

DNA: TGTGCCAGCCTGGGACAGGGGGTTGGCGAAAAACTGTTTTTT
CDR3: CASLGQGVGEKLFF
J: TRBJ1-4
D: TRBD1
V: TRBV6-1
size: -

DNA: TGTGCCAGCAGCTCCCTTTTTGGAAACACCATATATTTT
CDR3: CASSSLFGNTIYF
J: TRBJ1-3
D: -
V: TRBV11-3
size: -

DNA: TGCGCCAGCAGCTTGGGTTCTATTTACGAGCAGTACTTC
CDR3: CASSLGSIYEQYF
J: TRBJ2-7
D: -
V: TRBV5-1
size: -

DNA: TGCGCCAGCAGCCAAGATTACTCTGGAAACACCATATATTTT
CDR3: CASSQDYSGNTIYF
J: TRBJ1-3
D: -
V: TRBV4-3
size: -

DNA: TGTGCCAGCAGGGGGACAGGGGCTTATGGCTACACCTTC
CDR3: CASRGTGAYGYTF
J: TRBJ1-2
D: TRBD1
V: TRBV6-4
size: -

DNA: TGTGCCAGCAGTTCTGGGGGGGCGGCCGGGGAGACCCAGTACTTC
CDR3: CASSSGGAAGETQYF
J: TRBJ2-5
D: -
V: TRBV6-5
size: -

DNA: TGTGCCTTGCGAGAGGGGGAGTTGGTGAAACACATTCAGTACTTC
CDR3: CALREGELVKHIQYF
J: TRBJ2-4
D: -
V: TRBV21-1
size: once

DNA: TGTGCCAGCAGCTTAAGCAGCGGGAGATACTACGAGCAGTACTTC
CDR3: CASSLSSGRYYEQYF
J: TRBJ2-7
D: TRBD2
V: TRBV7-6
size: -

DNA: TGTGCCAGCAGCTTAGCGGGCTGGGAGACCCAGTACTTC
CDR3: CASSLAGWETQYF
J: TRBJ2-5
D: -
V: TRBV7-9
size: -

DNA: TGCGCCAGCAGCTTGGGACAGGGAAACGAAAAACTGTTTTTT
CDR3: CASSLGQGNEKLFF
J: TRBJ1-4
D: TRBD1
V: TRBV5-1
size: -

DNA: TGTGCCACCGGAGACAGAGAGCAGTACTTC
CDR3: CATGDREQYF
J: TRBJ2-7
D: -
V: TRBV6-6
size: few

DNA: TGTGCCAGCAGCTTGCCGAGCACAGATACGCAGTATTTT
CDR3: CASSLPSTDTQYF
J: TRBJ2-3
D: -
V: TRBV5-8
size: -

DNA: TGTGCCAGCAGTTCCTATCGTGGGCAGGGGGCATTCTATGGCTACACCTTC
CDR3: CASSSYRGQGAFYGYTF
J: TRBJ1-2
D: TRBD1
V: TRBV27
size: -

DNA: TGTGCCAGCAGCTTACAAGGCGGGGGATCCACCGGGGAGCTGTTTTTT
CDR3: CASSLQGGGSTGELFF
J: TRBJ2-2
D: TRBD2
V: TRBV11-1
size: few

DNA: TGTGCCAGCTCTCGAGGGACAGATGAAAAACTGTTTTTT
CDR3: CASSRGTDEKLFF
J: TRBJ1-4
D: TRBD1
V: TRBV18
size: -